Described below is a single T cell receptor beta chain sequence and its context. Its antigen is undetermined. Excluded: other autoimmune disease, uncontrolled infection, pregnancy or lactation. RNA served as the template for amplifying TCR beta CDR3 regions. Second-round multiplex PCR came after first-round RT-PCR with HTBI primers. Each CDR3 protein is one row after TCRdb ran MiXCR on the multiplex PCR reads. The sample consists of about 1.1 million distinct CDR3 sequences, about two fifths of them appearing once. These data originate in a study of Graves' ophthalmopathy and Graves' hyperthyroidism. Study-wide background: Hyperthyroidism showing no ophthalmopathy within 18 months of follow-up was stable.

Trimming removed 6 bases at V and 2 bases at J, with 10 bases between. This CDR3 region has 13 residues. Overall study results and limits: Blood also contained most of the expanded thyroid clonotypes above 0.001 frequency.

V usage is TRBV12-3 or TRBV12-4 and J usage is TRBJ1-2; no definite D call. The sequenced sample was peripheral blood or thyroid tissue (not recorded which). The receptor's source is an adult man with Graves' hyperthyroidism. The CDR3 reads CASSPSGNYGYTF. CDR3 DNA: TGTGCCAGCAGCCCTTCCGGGAACTATGGCTACACCTTC.